Detailed here is one T cell receptor beta chain. Its antigen remains unidentified. The sample originates from a study of T cell responses to AZD1222 COVID-19 vaccine. About the study: Analysis merged second doses at about 4 or about 12 weeks.

Study results and caveats: Spike-wide coverage was observed for vaccine-associated CD4 TCRs, with dominant responses at 160-218 and 743-854.

J lost 10 bases, V lost 1 base, and 10 bases had no gene match. Germline V gene data show CDR1 as MDHEN and CDR2 as SYDVKM. The length of the CDR3 is 16 residues. Sequencing was performed with immunoSEQ multiplex PCR; in TCRdb, only in-frame clones are kept and a portion is missing. The table lists just over 150,000 clones, 90% of them singletons. This clonotype originated in an adult in good health. J is TRBJ2-3 and V is TRBV28, with TRBD2 identical over 11 bases. This specimen consisted of peripheral blood, obtained on day 0 of AZD1222 vaccination. The CDR3 sequence is CASSLLGLAGGGAQYF. In DNA form, the CDR3 reads TGTGCCAGCAGTTTATTGGGGCTAGCGGGAGGTGGGGCGCAGTATTTT. Supplemented by reference TRBV28 and TRBJ2-3, the full variable domain reads DVKVTQSSRYLVKRTGEKVFLECVQDMDHENMFWYRQDPGLGLRLIYFSYDVKMKEKGDIPEGYSVSREKKERFSLILESASTNQTSMYLCASSLLGLAGGGAQYFGPGTRLTVL.